These 32 T cell receptor beta chains originate from one sample sequenced in a study of shared clonotypes between healthy human individuals. Sequencing used immunoSEQ multiplex PCR; TCRdb keeps in-frame clones, though not all of them. This repertoire shows 2,100,000 or so clones, 95% found once; its top ten account for 0.1% to 0.15%. The sample was naive CD4+ T cells sorted from blood. This sample's subset: CD45RA+ positively selected. All receptors come from a man younger than 35 in good health.

The gene calls are TRBV2 and TRBJ2-5, with D perhaps TRBD2 (7 bases). This CDR3 contains 14 residues. Germline loops: CDR1 SNHLY, CDR2 FYNNEI. Trimming left V 7 bases short and J 5 bases short, with 17 bases between. The DNA of the CDR3 is TGTGCCAGCATTCTAAGGGGGGGCCGGGAGACCCAGTACTTC. Translated: CASILRGGRETQYF.

The chain has TRBV19 and TRBJ2-5, with D possibly matching TRBD1 (6 bases). This CDR3 region has 13 residues. Trimming took 5 bases from V and 2 from J, leaving 9 bases between them. CDR1 and CDR2 from the germline V gene are LNHDA and SQIVND (reference sequence). The CDR3 protein is CASSRTGQETQYF. The CDR3 nucleotides read TGTGCCAGTAGTCGCACAGGGCAAGAGACCCAGTACTTC.

The CDR3 DNA reads as TGTGCCACCGGGCCTAGGGCGACGGGCGAAAAACTGTTTTTT. Protein: CATGPRATGEKLFF. The rearrangement joins TRBV15 to TRBJ1-4, with unresolved D. Germline V CDR1 and CDR2: LNHNV, YYDKDF (reference sequence). The CDR3 has 14 residues. The V and J ends lost 8 bases and 8 bases respectively, with 18 bases between them. The entire variable domain, with the rest obtained from reference TRBV15 and TRBJ1-4, is as follows: DAMVIQNPRYQVTQFGKPVTLSCSQTLNHNVMYWYQQKSSQAPKLLFHYYDKDFNNEADTPDNFQSRRPNTSFCFLDIRSPGLGDTAMYLCATGPRATGEKLFFGSGTQLSVL.

As concerns this clone: This sample also contains other DNA sequences that code for the same CDR3. The chain joins TRBV29-1 to TRBJ2-3; no definite D call. Germline values: CDR1 SQVTM, CDR2 ANQGSEA. Trimming cost V 4 bases and J 3 bases, with 2 bases left between them. CDR3 length: 10 residues. The CDR3 sequence: CSVGTDTQYF. The CDR3 DNA sequence: TGCAGCGTTGGTACAGATACGCAGTATTTT.

This rearrangement joins TRBV5-4 to TRBJ1-2, with D unresolved. Trimming pared 2 bases from V and 10 bases from J, leaving 15 bases between. Per germline, CDR1 SGHNT and CDR2 YYREEE (reference sequence). The CDR3 is made up of 13 amino acids. This CDR3 reads CASSFLTLNAYTF. CDR3 DNA sequence: TGTGCCAGCAGCTTTCTCACCCTCAACGCCTACACCTTC. The variable domain in full, completed from reference TRBV5-4 and TRBJ1-2, reads ETGVTQSPTHLIKTRGQQVTLRCSSQSGHNTVSWYQQALGQGPQFIFQYYREEENGRGNFPPRFSGLQFPNYSSELNVNALELDDSALYLCASSFLTLNAYTFGSGTRLTVV.

V gene TRBV5-1 combines with J gene TRBJ2-7; 8 bases match TRBD1. With 5 bases clipped from V and 1 base from J, the junction kept 11 bases outside the gene matches. The CDR3 runs to 16 residues. Germline assignment: CDR1 SGHRS and CDR2 YFSETQ. The CDR3 is CASSRNDRGSSYEQYF. Written as DNA, the CDR3 is TGCGCCAGCAGTCGTAACGACAGGGGTAGTTCCTACGAGCAGTACTTC.

This chain links TRBV11-2 with TRBJ2-5; D gene unclear. The end of the DNA aligns better with TRBJ2-7, so the J call may be wrong. CDR1 is SGHAT and CDR2 is FQNNGV in the germline V gene. The CDR3 is 12 residues long. The CDR3 loop is CASSLHSYEQYF. In nucleotides, the CDR3 is TGTGCCAGCAGCTTACACAGCTACGAGCAGTACTTC.

The chain has TRBV7-9 and TRBJ1-3, with 8 bases matching TRBD1. The CDR3 has 14 amino acids. CDR1 SEHNR and CDR2 FQNEAQ come from the germline V gene (reference sequence). The V and J ends lost 5 bases and 4 bases, in that order; junction bases with no gene match: 4. Here the CDR3 DNA reads TGTGCCAGCAGCGCCAGGGGGCAAGGAAACACCATATATTTT. It yields the protein CASSARGQGNTIYF. Supplemented by reference TRBV7-9 and TRBJ1-3, the full variable domain reads DTGVSQNPRHKITKRGQNVTFRCDPISEHNRLYWYRQTLGQGPEFLTYFQNEAQLEKSRLLSDRFSAERPKGSFSTLEIQRTEQGDSAMYLCASSARGQGNTIYFGEGSWLTVV.

This chain connects TRBV11-2 to TRBJ2-7; D remains ambiguous. The CDR3 contains 16 residues. V was shortened by 6 bases and J by 3 bases, with 21 bases between the two germline ends. Germline V lookup: CDR1 SGHAT, CDR2 FQNNGV. The CDR3 spells CASSLIGGKANYEQYF. CDR3 DNA: TGTGCCAGCAGTTTAATAGGTGGGAAGGCGAACTACGAGCAGTACTTC.

The rearrangement links TRBV7-2 to TRBJ1-2; D unclear. This CDR3 is built from 17 residues. V lost 1 base to trimming and J lost 0 bases, with 15 bases between them. Germline CDR1 SGHTA, CDR2 FQGNSA. CDR3 coding DNA: TGTGCCAGCAGCTTAGTGACGGGAGTCATAGCTAACTATGGCTACACCTTC. Its protein is CASSLVTGVIANYGYTF.

DNA for the CDR3: TGTGCCAGTAGAGCGGCCAAGCCGGAGCAGTACTTC. Translation gives CASRAAKPEQYF. The gene calls are TRBV19 and TRBJ2-7; TRBD2 might be the D (5 bases). This CDR3 spans 12 amino acids. Looked up from germline, CDR1 is LNHDA and CDR2 is SQIVND (reference sequence). V was clipped by 6 bases and J by 7 bases, with 13 bases between them.

This clone is a singleton in its sample. V is TRBV10-2 and J is TRBJ1-3; D is ambiguous. The CDR3 has 12 residues. The V gene lost 3 bases and the J gene lost 3 bases, with 3 bases spanning the gap. From germline, CDR1 is WSHSY and CDR2 SAAADI. The CDR3 reads CASSEGGNTIYF. The CDR3 DNA sequence: TGCGCCAGCAGTGAAGGTGGAAACACCATATATTTT.

V and J are TRBV7-6 and TRBJ2-7; possible D gene TRBD1, 6 bases. The CDR3 consists of 16 residues. The V gene lost 5 bases and the J gene lost 1 base, with 18 bases spanning the gap. Per the germline V gene, CDR1 is SGHVS and CDR2 is FNYEAQ. CDR3 nucleotide sequence: TGTGCCAGCAGCCAAGCAAGGGGGAGTGATTCCTACGAGCAGTACTTC. Its protein product is CASSQARGSDSYEQYF.

This sequence joins TRBV5-6 and TRBJ2-4; 9 bases are shared with TRBD1. The CDR3 sequence is 15 residues long. The V gene end was trimmed by 3 bases and the J gene end by 0 bases; junction bases not matched to a gene: 1. Germline V CDR1 and CDR2: SGHDT, YYEEEE. CDR3 nucleotide sequence: TGTGCCAGCAGCTACAGGGGGCTAGCCAAAAACATTCAGTACTTC. Encoded protein: CASSYRGLAKNIQYF.

This rearrangement joins TRBV30 to TRBJ1-6, with D maybe TRBD1 (6 bases). The CDR3 sequence is 16 residues long. Trimming cost V 3 bases and J 5 bases, with 17 bases left between them. The V gene's germline CDR1 is GTSNPN and CDR2 SVGIG (reference sequence). The CDR3 region has the DNA TGTGCCTGGAGGGCCAGGGGTTTCTTTGATAATTCACCCCTCCACTTT. This encodes CAWRARGFFDNSPLHF.

In the case of this clone: This same CDR3 is encoded by further DNA sequences in the sample. The chain combines TRBV5-1 with TRBJ1-1; perhaps TRBD1 as D (6 bases). This CDR3 is 14 amino acids long. Trimming removed 0 bases at V and 2 bases at J, with 8 bases between. CDR1 and CDR2 from the germline V gene are SGHRS and YFSETQ. The CDR3 DNA reads as TGCGCCAGCAGCTTGGCAGGGGCCAACACTGAAGCTTTCTTT. Its translation is CASSLAGANTEAFF.

This rearrangement joins TRBV4-1 to TRBJ2-6; D is perhaps TRBD1 (5 bases). There are 19 residues in the CDR3. V dropped 4 bases and J dropped 0 bases, with 19 bases sitting between them. CDR1 and CDR2 from the germline V gene are MGHRA and YSYEKL. CDR3 sequence reads: CASSPERIRQISGANVLTF. The CDR3 DNA is TGCGCCAGCAGCCCCGAGCGAATACGACAGATCTCTGGGGCCAACGTCCTGACTTTC.

This clone was seen only once. The chain joins TRBV5-6 to TRBJ1-6; D unclear. Germline CDR1 SGHDT, CDR2 YYEEEE. Deletions cut 2 bases from V and 3 bases from J, with 6 bases between. The CDR3 runs 14 residues. In DNA form, the CDR3 reads TGTGCCAGCAGCTTACGGAGCTATAATTCACCCCTCCACTTT. It translates to CASSLRSYNSPLHF.

The chain couples TRBV30 to TRBJ2-2; no definite D call. The CDR3 sequence is 13 residues long. Germline assignment: CDR1 GTSNPN and CDR2 SVGIG (reference sequence). Trimming shortened V by 8 bases and J by 0 bases, and 10 bases separated the two germline ends. CDR3 sequence: CARRGSNTGELFF. CDR3 DNA: TGTGCCCGTCGCGGATCGAACACCGGGGAGCTGTTTTTT. The full variable domain, its missing parts supplied by reference TRBV30 and TRBJ2-2, is SQTIHQWPATLVQPVGSPLSLECTVEGTSNPNLYWYRQAAGRGLQLLFYSVGIGQISSEVPQNLSASRPQDRQFILSSKKLLLSDSGFYLCARRGSNTGELFFGEGSRLTVL.

The V call is TRBV19, the J call TRBJ1-2; D perhaps matches TRBD1 (5 bases). V gave up 1 base and J gave up 3 bases, with 9 bases separating them. The CDR3 is 14 amino acids. Germline V gene lookup returns CDR1 LNHDA and CDR2 SQIVND (reference sequence). CDR3 in DNA: TGTGCCAGTAGTATAGGGACAAACGACTATGGCTACACCTTC. Translated: CASSIGTNDYGYTF.

About this clone: Other nucleotide sequences in the sample specify the same CDR3. J is TRBJ1-2 and V is TRBV5-1; 9 positions agree with TRBD1. Losses at the gene ends were 4 bases for V and 2 bases for J; bases not matched to a gene: 3. Germline V gene sequence: CDR1 SGHRS, CDR2 YFSETQ. The CDR3 loop spans 14 amino acids. Here the CDR3 DNA reads TGCGCCAGCAGCCTAGGGACAGGGAACTATGGCTACACCTTC. It codes for CASSLGTGNYGYTF.

The CDR3 DNA follows: TGCGCCAGCAGCCAGCAGGGAGGCTATGGCTACACCTTC. Translation gives CASSQQGGYGYTF. V is TRBV4-3 and J is TRBJ1-2, with D possibly being TRBD1 (5 bases). The CDR3 is 13 residues long. Germline V CDR1 and CDR2: LGHNA, YSLEER. With 3 bases removed from V and 4 bases from J, the gap between germline ends came to 9 bases.

This chain uses TRBV10-3 with TRBJ1-4; D unclear. Germline values: CDR1 ENHRY, CDR2 SYGVKD. This CDR3 region has 14 residues. V lost 4 bases and J 5 bases, leaving 11 bases between the germline ends. The chain's CDR3 is CAISGGGKNEKLFF. The CDR3 nucleotides read TGTGCCATCAGTGGTGGCGGAAAGAATGAAAAACTGTTTTTT.

DNA of the CDR3: TGTGCCAGCGATGGACAGGGCCTCTATGGCTACACCTTC. Its protein is CASDGQGLYGYTF. The chain uses TRBV2 and TRBJ1-2; 8 positions agree with TRBD1. The V segment lost 8 bases and the J segment 4 bases; nucleotides outside the gene matches: 6. CDR3 length: 13 residues. Germline values: CDR1 SNHLY, CDR2 FYNNEI.

The rearrangement joins TRBV5-1 to TRBJ2-7; 10 positions agree with TRBD2. Germline V gives CDR1 SGHRS, CDR2 YFSETQ. The CDR3 runs to 18 residues. J lost 1 base, V lost 0 bases, and 10 bases had no gene match. The CDR3 spells CASSLGLTSGYPSYEQYF. The CDR3 DNA sequence: TGCGCCAGCAGCTTGGGCCTGACTAGCGGGTATCCTTCCTACGAGCAGTACTTC.

This rearrangement joins TRBV28 to TRBJ1-1; perhaps TRBD1 as D (6 bases). V was trimmed by 2 bases and J by 4 bases, leaving 11 bases between them. This CDR3 contains 14 residues. CDR1 is MDHEN, CDR2 SYDVKM, per germline. CDR3 sequence reads: CASSLIGGSTEAFF. The CDR3 bases are TGTGCCAGCAGTTTAATAGGGGGGAGCACTGAAGCTTTCTTT.

The chain carries TRBV28 and TRBJ2-7; D perhaps matches TRBD1 (6 bases). V lost 8 bases, J lost 2 bases, and 16 bases lay in between. The CDR3 has 14 residues. Germline V gene lookup returns CDR1 MDHEN and CDR2 SYDVKM. The CDR3 is CASAGPGAAYEQYF. The CDR3 DNA sequence: TGTGCCAGCGCGGGTCCAGGGGCCGCCTACGAGCAGTACTTC.

This clone appeared once. The same CDR3 is also encoded by other DNA sequences in this sample. J is TRBJ1-1 and V is TRBV30; a possible D gene is TRBD1 (6 bases). This CDR3 contains 13 residues. V dropped 2 bases and J dropped 4 bases, with 11 bases sitting between them. Looked up from germline, CDR1 is GTSNPN and CDR2 is SVGIG (reference sequence). The CDR3 is CAWSLQGPTEAFF. CDR3 sequence (DNA): TGTGCCTGGAGTCTGCAGGGGCCCACTGAAGCTTTCTTT.

The V call is TRBV7-2, the J call TRBJ1-2; D gene ambiguous. The CDR3 contains 11 residues. V was shortened by 3 bases and J by 9 bases, with 8 bases between the two germline ends. Germline lookup yields CDR1 SGHTA and CDR2 FQGNSA. This CDR3 reads CASSLLWSYTF. The CDR3 coding sequence is TGTGCCAGCAGCTTGCTATGGAGCTACACCTTC.

The chain uses TRBV11-3 and TRBJ2-1, with D hard to call. V lost 0 bases and J 5 bases, leaving 8 bases between the germline ends. Germline loops: CDR1 SGHNT, CDR2 YENEEA. The CDR3 consists of 14 residues. CDR3: CASSLDLSNNEQFF. The CDR3 nucleotides are TGTGCCAGCAGCTTAGATCTGTCGAACAATGAGCAGTTCTTC.

The chain combines TRBV28 with TRBJ2-7, with 10 bases that match TRBD1. Losses at the gene ends were 8 bases for V and 3 bases for J; bases not matched to a gene: 7. Germline CDR1 and CDR2: MDHEN and SYDVKM. This CDR3 has 14 residues. The CDR3 sequence: CASRTGGNIYEQYF. The CDR3, as DNA: TGTGCCAGCCGGACAGGGGGGAACATCTACGAGCAGTACTTC.

CDR3 nucleotide sequence: TGCAGCGTCGTGGGACAGGCCTCCGGGGAGCTGTTTTTT. Protein sequence: CSVVGQASGELFF. The chain has TRBV29-1 and TRBJ2-2, with 8 positions matching TRBD1. Germline CDR1 is SQVTM and CDR2 is ANQGSEA. The CDR3 contains 13 residues. Germline trimming cut 6 bases from V and 6 bases from J; bases unmatched to any gene: 6.